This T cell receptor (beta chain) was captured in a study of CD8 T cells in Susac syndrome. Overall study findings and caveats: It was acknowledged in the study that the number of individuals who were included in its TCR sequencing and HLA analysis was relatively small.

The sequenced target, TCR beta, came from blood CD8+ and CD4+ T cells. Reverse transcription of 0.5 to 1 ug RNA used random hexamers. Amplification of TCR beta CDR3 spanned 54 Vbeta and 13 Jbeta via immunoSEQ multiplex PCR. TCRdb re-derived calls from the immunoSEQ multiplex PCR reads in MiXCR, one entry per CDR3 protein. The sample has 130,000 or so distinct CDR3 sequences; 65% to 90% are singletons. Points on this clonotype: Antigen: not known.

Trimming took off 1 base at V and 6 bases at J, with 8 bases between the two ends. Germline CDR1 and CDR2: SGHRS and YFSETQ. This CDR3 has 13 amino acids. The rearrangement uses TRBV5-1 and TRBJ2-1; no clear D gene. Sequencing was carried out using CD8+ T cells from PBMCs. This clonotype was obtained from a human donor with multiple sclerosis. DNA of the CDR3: TGCGCCAGCAGCTTGTACCGAAGCAATGAGCAGTTCTTC. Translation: CASSLYRSNEQFF.